Listed here are 27 T cell receptor beta chains from one sample, sequenced in a study of blood T cell repertoires in COVID-19. The method was immunoSEQ multiplex PCR; TCRdb's version includes in-frame clones alone and lacks a portion of them. Of a few hundred thousand clones in the sample, around nine tenths were seen once. The specimen sequenced was PBMCs or T cells enriched from blood (not recorded which). The source is a woman in her fifties or sixties who had recovered from COVID-19.

The J gene is TRBJ1-1, the V gene TRBV2; TRBD1 agrees at 9 bases. The CDR3 consists of 15 residues. Germline lookup yields CDR1 SNHLY and CDR2 FYNNEI. With V trimmed by 5 bases and J by 1 base, 5 bases remained unmatched. The DNA of the CDR3 is TGTGCCAGCAGTCAATCGGGACAGGGGAACACTGAAGCTTTCTTT. Amino acid sequence: CASSQSGQGNTEAFF. Full variable domain (rest looked up from reference TRBV2 and TRBJ1-1): EPEVTQTPSHQVTQMGQEVILRCVPISNHLYFYWYRQILGQKVEFLVSFYNNEISEKSEIFDDQFSVERPDGSNFTLKIRSTKLEDSAMYFCASSQSGQGNTEAFFGQGTRLTVV.

The chain carries TRBV27 and TRBJ1-1; 7 bases map to TRBD1. There are 15 residues in the CDR3. The germline gives CDR1 MNHEY, CDR2 SMNVEV (reference sequence). Germline trimming cut 5 bases from V and 2 bases from J; bases unmatched to any gene: 8. The CDR3 DNA is TGTGCCAGCAGTCCATTTGACAGGGTAAACACTGAAGCTTTCTTT. It translates to CASSPFDRVNTEAFF.

DNA for the CDR3: TGTGCCAGCAGCTTAGTGGGGGGACAGAGGGCTTTCTTT. Translated, it gives CASSLVGGQRAFF. This sequence joins TRBV7-8 and TRBJ1-1; 7 bases agree with TRBD1. The germline CDR1 and CDR2 sequences are SGHVS and FQNEAQ. Trimming removed 1 base from V and 11 bases from J; junction bases left unmatched: 7. The CDR3 covers 13 residues.

This chain links TRBV3-1 (or the pseudogene TRBV3-2) with TRBJ1-3, with D maybe TRBD1 (6 bases). Germline V gene data show CDR1 as LGHDT and CDR2 as YNNKEL (reference sequence). The CDR3 totals 17 residues. V lost 0 bases, J lost 0 bases, and 12 bases lay in between. The CDR3 protein is CASSQDFRTDSGNTIYF. In DNA form, the CDR3 reads TGTGCCAGCAGCCAAGATTTCCGGACAGACTCTGGAAACACCATATATTTT.

The chain has TRBV3-1 (or the pseudogene TRBV3-2) and TRBJ1-6; maybe TRBD1 (6 bases). V lost 0 bases to trimming and J lost 11 bases, with 23 bases between them. Germline V gene data show CDR1 as LGHDT and CDR2 as YNNKEL (reference sequence). There are 18 residues in the CDR3. The CDR3 DNA reads TGTGCCAGCAGCCAAGAAGCCTTCCTCGGGGGGCGTCGGACACCCCTCCACTTT. Amino acid sequence: CASSQEAFLGGRRTPLHF.

The chain uses TRBV13 and TRBJ2-3; 10 bases are a match to TRBD2. V dropped 4 bases and J dropped 4; count of bases not matched to a gene: 2. The germline CDR1 and CDR2 sequences are PRHDT and FYEKMQ (reference sequence). This CDR3 region has 14 residues. The CDR3 region is CASSYTSGADTQYF. CDR3 nucleotide sequence: TGTGCCAGCAGCTATACTAGCGGGGCAGATACGCAGTATTTT.

This chain joins TRBV7-6 and TRBJ1-2; the D gene is possibly TRBD1 (5 bases). Germline V gene sequence: CDR1 SGHVS, CDR2 FNYEAQ. CDR3 length equals 13 residues. The germline V and J ends were trimmed by 0 bases and 12 bases, with 14 bases remaining between them. This CDR3 reads CASSLALGRDHTF. The CDR3 DNA is TGTGCCAGCAGCTTAGCGCTAGGGAGGGACCACACCTTC.

This chain connects TRBV10-3 to TRBJ1-2; D is uncertain. CDR3 length: 17 amino acids. V lost 5 bases to trimming and J lost 3 bases, with 22 bases between them. Germline loops: CDR1 ENHRY, CDR2 SYGVKD. In DNA form, the CDR3 reads TGTGCCATCAGTCAAAGGCGGGTACAGAGCCCCGACTATGGCTACACCTTC. Translating it yields CAISQRRVQSPDYGYTF.

The rearrangement uses TRBV5-1 and TRBJ2-7; 7 nucleotides line up with TRBD1. Per germline, CDR1 SGHRS and CDR2 YFSETQ. There are 15 residues in the CDR3. The junction had 11 bases not matched to a gene; V was cut back by 5 bases and J by 3 bases. CDR3 sequence reads: CASRPPGTADYEQYF. The CDR3 DNA sequence: TGCGCCAGCAGACCGCCCGGGACAGCCGACTACGAGCAGTACTTC.

The genes are TRBV2 and TRBJ2-2, with 11 bases aligning to TRBD2. The CDR3 runs 16 residues. The J segment lost 1 base and the V segment lost 7 bases, leaving 5 bases of the junction unmatched. Germline CDR1 and CDR2: SNHLY and FYNNEI. CDR3 DNA sequence: TGTGCCAGCAAGACTAGCGGGGCTATGAACACCGGGGAGCTGTTTTTT. Translating it yields CASKTSGAMNTGELFF.

This chain uses TRBV27 with TRBJ2-3; 11 bases line up with TRBD2. The junction had 12 bases not matched to a gene; V was cut back by 5 bases and J by 2 bases. In germline, CDR1 is MNHEY, CDR2 SMNVEV (reference sequence). The CDR3 has 18 residues. The CDR3 reads CASSRRPLAGGTTDTQYF. CDR3 nucleotides: TGTGCCAGCAGTCGACGACCCCTAGCGGGGGGCACCACAGATACGCAGTATTTT.

As to this clone: One end of the junction varies from germline; a read error may be responsible. The V gene is TRBV24-1, the J gene TRBJ1-2, with a weak D call TRBD1 (5 bases). The length of the CDR3 is 12 residues. In germline, CDR1 is KGHDR, CDR2 SFDVKD. DNA of the CDR3: TGTGCCACCAGGGGTGCGGGGGGACCGTTTCTCTTC. This codes for CATRGAGGPFLF.

The rearrangement links TRBV27 to TRBJ1-1; 11 bases match TRBD1. The CDR3 extends over 18 amino acids. In germline, CDR1 is MNHEY, CDR2 SMNVEV (reference sequence). The V gene end was trimmed by 8 bases and the J gene end by 1 base; junction bases not matched to a gene: 15. Here the CDR3 reads CASRPFRGTGGSNTEAFF. DNA of the CDR3: TGTGCCAGCCGACCCTTTAGGGGGACAGGGGGGTCGAACACTGAAGCTTTCTTT.

CDR3 amino acids: CASSFSETNPTRHRVYGYTF. CDR3 in DNA: TGTGCCAGCAGTTTTTCGGAGACGAATCCCACACGTCATCGGGTCTATGGCTACACCTTC. The chain carries TRBV28 and TRBJ1-2, with no clear D. Between the trimmed V and J ends, which lost 3 bases and 4 bases, there was a span of 30 bases. CDR1 is MDHEN and CDR2 is SYDVKM in the germline V gene. This CDR3 is 20 amino acids long.

This chain uses TRBV5-1 with TRBJ1-3; 8 nucleotides line up with TRBD1. The CDR3 sequence is 16 residues long. V lost 0 bases, J lost 3 bases, and 5 bases stayed unmatched. The germline V gene has CDR1 SGHRS and CDR2 YFSETQ. CDR3 sequence (DNA): TGCGCCAGCAGCTTGGAGGCGGGACAGGTTGGAAACACCATATATTTT. Its protein product is CASSLEAGQVGNTIYF.

The rearrangement joins TRBV6-5 to TRBJ2-4, with D possibly TRBD1 on 5 matching bases. Trimming shortened V by 4 bases and J by 8 bases, and 9 bases separated the two germline ends. The CDR3 extends over 12 amino acids. CDR1 MNHEY and CDR2 SVGAGI come from the germline V gene. For the CDR3, the DNA is TGTGCCAGCAGTTCTAGGGGTGACATTCAGTACTTC. Protein: CASSSRGDIQYF.

The chain joins TRBV19 to TRBJ1-2; no reliable D call. V shed 4 bases and J shed 8 bases, with 17 bases lying between them. Germline CDR1 is LNHDA and CDR2 is SQIVND (reference sequence). The CDR3 spans 14 residues. The DNA of the CDR3 is TGTGCCAGTAGTACGCCGTTGGGAGTAGGCGGCTACACCTTC. Residues: CASSTPLGVGGYTF.

The rearrangement uses TRBV2 and TRBJ1-5, with a possible D match to TRBD1 (5 bases). The CDR3 contains 14 residues. V gave up 4 bases and J gave up 2 bases, with 9 bases separating them. From germline, CDR1 is SNHLY and CDR2 FYNNEI. The CDR3 nucleotides are TGTGCCAGCAGTGGGGAAGGGGGCAATCAGCCCCAGCATTTT. It is translated as CASSGEGGNQPQHF.

The chain has TRBV19 and TRBJ1-1, with D uncertain. The CDR3 is 15 amino acids. Looked up from germline, CDR1 is LNHDA and CDR2 is SQIVND (reference sequence). The ends were cut back, 3 bases at V and 2 bases at J, with 13 bases in the middle. The CDR3, as DNA: TGTGCCAGTAGTATTGAAGGGAGCCCTAACACTGAAGCTTTCTTT. Residues: CASSIEGSPNTEAFF. The full variable domain, in which reference TRBV19 and TRBJ1-1 provide the parts outside the CDR3, is DGGITQSPKYLFRKEGQNVTLSCEQNLNHDAMYWYRQDPGQGLRLIYYSQIVNDFQKGDIAEGYSVSREKKESFPLTVTSAQKNPTAFYLCASSIEGSPNTEAFFGQGTRLTVV.

CDR3 nucleotide sequence: TGTGCCAGCAGCTTTTTAGGACAGGGGCTCTCCTACAATGAGCAGTTCTTC. Translation gives CASSFLGQGLSYNEQFF. The V and J genes are TRBV5-6 and TRBJ2-1; 9 bases fit TRBD1. The germline V gene encodes CDR1 SGHDT and CDR2 YYEEEE. The CDR3 spans 17 residues. Unmatched junction bases numbered 6, after V lost 2 bases and J lost 0 bases.

The genes are TRBV19 and TRBJ1-2; 7 bases map to TRBD1. Germline CDR1 reads LNHDA; CDR2 reads SQIVND (reference sequence). Trimming took 4 bases from V and 2 from J; bases not matched to a gene: 7. The CDR3 loop spans 15 amino acids. CDR3 DNA sequence: TGTGCCAGTAGTACCTGGGACAGAGTCAACTATGGCTACACCTTC. Residues: CASSTWDRVNYGYTF.

Points on this clone: Different DNA sequences within this sample yield the same CDR3. V usage is TRBV5-1 and J usage is TRBJ2-7; D gene unclear. V dropped 0 bases and J dropped 4 bases, with 11 bases sitting between them. CDR1 and CDR2 from the germline V gene are SGHRS and YFSETQ. The CDR3 loop spans 14 amino acids. CDR3 residues: CASSLGGGSYEQYF. The CDR3, as DNA: TGCGCCAGCAGCTTGGGCGGTGGGTCTTACGAGCAGTACTTC.

The chain combines TRBV5-1 with TRBJ2-3; 12 bases align to TRBD2. There are 17 residues in the CDR3. Per the germline V gene, CDR1 is SGHRS and CDR2 is YFSETQ. The trim removed 4 bases at V and 6 bases at J, leaving 12 bases unmatched. Here the CDR3 reads CASSPGGLAGGSDTQYF. The CDR3 DNA reads as TGCGCCAGCAGCCCTGGAGGTCTAGCGGGGGGGTCTGATACGCAGTATTTT. The complete variable domain, with remaining parts taken from reference TRBV5-1 and TRBJ2-3, reads KAGVTQTPRYLIKTRGQQVTLSCSPISGHRSVSWYQQTPGQGLQFLFEYFSETQRNKGNFPGRFSGRQFSNSRSEMNVSTLELGDSALYLCASSPGGLAGGSDTQYFGPGTRLTVL.

The chain carries TRBV6-2 or TRBV6-3 and TRBJ1-2; 7 bases align to TRBD1. Trimming cost V 5 bases and J 3 bases; bases outside gene matches: 3. This CDR3 contains 13 residues. CDR1 is MNHEY and CDR2 is SVGEGT in the germline V gene. CDR3 sequence: CASSHGQDYGYTF. CDR3 coding DNA: TGTGCCAGCAGTCATGGACAGGACTATGGCTACACCTTC.

The DNA for the CDR3 is TGTGCCAGCAGCTCCAGCCTGGGGGGGGCGGACAAAAACATTCAGTACTTC. Translation: CASSSSLGGADKNIQYF. This chain joins TRBV7-6 and TRBJ2-4; D might be TRBD2 (7 bases). Trimming stripped 4 bases from V and 3 bases from J, with 19 bases between. The germline CDR1 and CDR2 sequences are SGHVS and FNYEAQ. The CDR3 consists of 17 residues.

Worth noting for this clone: Different DNA sequences within this sample yield the same CDR3. The gene calls are TRBV12-3 or TRBV12-4 and TRBJ1-5, with TRBD1 as a possible D gene (5 bases). The CDR3 consists of 12 residues. With 3 bases removed from V and 7 bases from J, the gap between germline ends came to 7 bases. CDR3 loop: CASSFGGQPQHF. The CDR3 nucleotides read TGTGCCAGCAGTTTTGGGGGGCAGCCCCAGCATTTT.

The chain employs TRBV7-9 and TRBJ2-2; 8 bases line up with TRBD1. The CDR3 is 15 amino acids. Looked up from germline, CDR1 is SEHNR and CDR2 is FQNEAQ (reference sequence). With V trimmed by 5 bases and J by 0 bases, 2 bases remained unmatched. CDR3 nucleotides: TGTGCCAGCAGCCCGACAGGGGCGAACACCGGGGAGCTGTTTTTT. Residues: CASSPTGANTGELFF.